This T cell receptor beta chain was sequenced in a study of graft-versus-host responses after intestinal transplantation (dated by TCRdb to the early 2020s). A note on the overall study: The transplants that recipients got were multivisceral, liver-intestinal, or isolated intestinal. Donor T cell macrochimerism was defined as a peak of at least 4% donor T cells among recipient peripheral blood mononuclear cells. Every recipient was given anti-thymocyte globulin induction, followed by around three years of maintenance tacrolimus and steroids. The cohort enrolled 24 intestinal transplant recipients, one of whom was a retransplant, and a few patients without pretransplant specimens were excluded. Rather than being sequenced by the commercial service, samples from three later patients were sequenced in-house on an Illumina MiSeq and processed with MiXCR. To identify alloreactive clones, pre-transplant mixed lymphocyte reaction products were sequenced and compared with unstimulated pre-transplant donor and recipient T cells. Bulk TCR-beta CDR3 sequencing was used to track graft-versus-host and host-versus-graft alloreactive T cell clones in the graft, circulation and bone marrow after intestinal transplantation. The investigation overall reported the following: The conclusions were limited by the relatively low number and heterogeneity of the intestinal transplant patients. Early after transplant, peak levels of circulating GvH clones were found to be associated with declines in HvG clones. GvH clones turned up in recipient bone marrow, with some appearing earlier in ileal mucosa or blood, a pattern consistent with an intestinal mucosal origin. In patients with donor T cell macrochimerism, the allografts had high GvH to HvG T cell clonal ratios.

V and J are truncated by 3 bases and 4 bases respectively, leaving an intervening sequence of 15 bases. From the cysteine through the phenylalanine, the CDR3 covers 15 amino acids. Solely the CDR3 DNA is kept, with 45 bases framed from the first base. Reading the germline V gene gives CDR1 SGHVS and CDR2 FQNEAQ. Dithiothreitol, EDTA incubations and collagenase D digestion were used to isolate intraepithelial and lamina propria lymphocytes from graft specimens. Bulk TCR-beta sequencing was performed on serial intestinal graft biopsy specimens collected as late as 600 days after transplant. The library was prepared using the immunoSEQ multiplex PCR assay. For most patients, genomic DNA was subjected to high-throughput TCR-beta CDR3 sequencing by Adaptive Biotechnologies. The study's own analysis went as follows. Adaptive's ImmunoSEQ software supplied the TCR sequencing data for around 17 patients, while MiXCR and VDJtools were used to process a few other patients. CDR3 nucleotide sequences shared by donor and recipient were removed because the origin of these sequences could not be assigned. At least 2-fold expansion over unstimulated cells and a minimum CFSE-low frequency of 0.002% (template counts) or 0.001% (read counts) were required for clones to be classified as alloreactive. Clones were considered mappable if detected in sequenced pre-transplant spleen, lymph node, or MLR CFSE-low populations of the donor or recipient. The cumulative frequency of alloreactive clones was calculated as a percentage of all sequences, weighted by copy number. TCRdb obtained this table from immuneACCESS and retained in-frame rearrangements with V and J assigned. These tables miss some clones; where compared with another copy, unresolved V genes account for less than half of the shortfall, and the remainder is unexplained. D and trimming were read from the DNA, whereas the V and J calls and clone size are those reported in that table. A total of around 30,000 clones appear in this sample, about three quarters of them only once. The top ten clones comprise 3% to 3.5% of the sample.

Details on this clone: Its specific antigen is unknown. No much larger clonotype is one base removed from it; base qualities were not supplied.

The source material was ileum tissue, sampled 98 days after intestinal transplantation. The TCR comes from a human patient who received an intestinal transplant, so some T cells may come from the graft donor. In this chain, TRBV7-8 is recombined with TRBJ2-5; TRBD2 is a possible D gene, resting on 5 matching bases. The CDR3 loop reads CASSFLRAGGETQYF. Here is the DNA: TGTGCCAGCAGCTTTTTACGGGCAGGAGGAGAGACCCAGTACTTC.